These 9 T cell receptor beta chains originate from one sample sequenced in a study of T cell clonality in common variable immunodeficiency. Profiling relied on immunoSEQ multiplex PCR, and the TCRdb table lists in-frame clones only, not all of them. Sampling found approximately 81,000 clones, none seen once. The sequenced sample was peripheral blood mononuclear cells. The receptors shown here come from a person between 18 and 75 years old in good health.

This clone has ten or more counts. The read gets to within 3 residues of the CDR3 end, and the germline J gene fills in the rest. The rearrangement links TRBV10-2 to TRBJ2-4; D call uncertain. V dropped 2 bases and J dropped 9 bases, with 11 bases sitting between them. Germline CDR1 and CDR2: WSHSY and SAAADI. The CDR3 spans 13 residues. CDR3 bases read: TGCGCCAGCAGTGAGGGGCCAGGTAGCATT. Encoded protein: CASSEGPGSI. The full CDR3 protein reads CASSEGPGSIQYF.

This clone was seen ten or more times. Sequencing ends 3 residues short of the CDR3 end; the germline J gene provides the rest. The V and J genes are TRBV14 and TRBJ2-7, with D unclear. CDR1 is SGHDN and CDR2 is FVKESK in the germline V gene. V shed 4 bases and J shed 0 bases, with 7 bases lying between them. The CDR3 spans 13 residues. CDR3 region: CASSRQISYEQYF. The CDR3 bases that were read are TGTGCCAGCAGCCGGCAGATCTCCTACGAG.

This clone was found many times. The CDR3 extends 3 residues past the end of the read, so its final part is completed from the germline J gene. The chain links TRBV20-1 to TRBJ2-3, with D perhaps given as TRBD1 or TRBD2 (6 bases each). The CDR3 runs to 15 residues. Germline V gene data show CDR1 as DFQATT and CDR2 as SNEGSKA (reference sequence). Deletions cut 3 bases from V and 0 bases from J, with 13 bases between. CDR3 region: CSASGGGPSTDTQYF. The sequenced part of the CDR3 DNA is TGCAGTGCTAGTGGAGGGGGACCTAGCACAGATACG.

This clone was seen ten or more times. The CDR3 end falls 3 residues outside the read, so it is completed with the germline J gene. This chain joins TRBV29-1 and TRBJ2-7; TRBD2 aligns across 11 bases. Germline lookup yields CDR1 SQVTM and CDR2 ANQGSEA. The length of the CDR3 is 15 residues. After removal of 1 base from V and 0 bases from J, the junction contained 2 bases not matched to a gene. The CDR3 region is CSVEALAGASYEQYF. CDR3 DNA (partial): TGCAGCGTTGAAGCACTAGCGGGAGCCTCCTACGAG.

Many counts were recorded for this clone. The CDR3 end lies 3 residues beyond the end of the read and is filled in from the germline J gene. The rearrangement uses TRBV7-6 and TRBJ2-1; D remains ambiguous. Germline V gene data show CDR1 as SGHVS and CDR2 as FNYEAQ. This CDR3 comprises 16 residues. Trimming took 5 bases from V and 0 from J, leaving 14 bases between them. The covered CDR3 bases are TGTGCCAGCAGCCGCGATCCTTCAAGCTCCTACAATGAG. Protein: CASSRDPSSSYNE. The whole CDR3 sequence is CASSRDPSSSYNEQFF.

This clone was observed many times. Read sequence stops 3 residues before the CDR3 end, and the germline J gene provides the missing end. V gene TRBV7-2 combines with J gene TRBJ2-3; 8 bases agree with TRBD2. V trimming: 5 bases; J trimming: 2 bases; junction bases outside the gene matches: 3. The CDR3 is made up of 14 amino acids. Germline V CDR1 and CDR2: SGHTA, FQGNSA. Incomplete CDR3 DNA: TGTGCCAGCAGCCCGGGGGGGCTCACAGATACG. Amino acid sequence: CASSPGGLTDT. Given in full, the CDR3 is CASSPGGLTDTQYF.

Many counts were recorded for this clone. Sequencing ends 3 residues short of the CDR3 end; the germline J gene provides the rest. This sequence joins TRBV6-2 or TRBV6-3 and TRBJ2-1; no clear D. The V gene's germline CDR1 is MNHEY and CDR2 SVGEGT. The CDR3 sequence is 14 residues long. V lost 0 bases to trimming and J lost 9 bases, with 12 bases between them. CDR3 DNA, as far as it was read: TGTGCCAGCAGTTACTCGGCGGTTAAGTTTGAG. This sequence encodes CASSYSAVKFE. In full, the CDR3 reads CASSYSAVKFEQFF.

This clone was picked up many times. The CDR3 goes on 3 residues after the read ends, and that part is filled in from the germline J gene. The chain joins TRBV19 to TRBJ1-5; no firm D call. There are 16 residues in the CDR3. V shed 0 bases and J shed 0 bases, with 9 bases lying between them. Germline V gene data show CDR1 as LNHDA and CDR2 as SQIVND (reference sequence). The CDR3 loop is CASSIDYSYSNQPQHF. CDR3 DNA, as far as it was read: TGTGCCAGTAGTATAGACTATAGCTATAGCAATCAGCCC.

This clone has at least ten counts. The read falls 3 residues short of the CDR3 end, and the missing part is taken from the germline J gene. The rearrangement uses TRBV2 and TRBJ2-2; possibly TRBD1 for D (6 bases). CDR3 length: 17 amino acids. Trimming removed 6 bases from V and 4 bases from J, with 21 bases in between. CDR1 and CDR2 (germline): SNHLY, FYNNEI. CDR3 DNA, as far as it was read: TGTGCCAGCAGGTCTGGACAGCGACCTTCGGGCACCGGGGAG. Its translation is CASRSGQRPSGTGE. The full CDR3 reads CASRSGQRPSGTGELFF. Looking up the rest from reference TRBV2 and TRBJ2-2 gives the full variable domain: EPEVTQTPSHQVTQMGQEVILRCVPISNHLYFYWYRQILGQKVEFLVSFYNNEISEKSEIFDDQFSVERPDGSNFTLKIRSTKLEDSAMYFCASRSGQRPSGTGELFFGEGSRLTVL.